The 16 T cell receptor beta chains listed next were all sequenced from one sample in a study of identical twins. TCRdb reprocessed the 5' RACE reads with MiXCR, giving one entry per CDR3 protein. The sample lists under 800,000 distinct CDR3 sequences; less than 25% were seen once. The sample also formed part of further work on T cells expressing NK-cell markers.

The sequenced sample was PBMCs. These receptors came from a woman between 18 and 29 years old in good health.

This clonotype has ten or more counts. The chain is built from TRBV12-3 or TRBV12-4 and TRBJ1-5; no clear D gene. The germline V and J ends were trimmed by 3 bases and 5 bases, with 8 bases remaining between them. The CDR3 runs to 13 residues. The CDR3 is CASSLSGDQPQHF. DNA for the CDR3: TGTGCCAGCAGTTTGTCTGGAGATCAGCCCCAGCATTTT.

In its sample, this clonotype was seen a few times. The chain has TRBV3-1 and TRBJ1-2; D gene unclear. The V gene lost 4 bases and the J gene lost 8 bases, with 11 bases spanning the gap. CDR1 and CDR2 (germline): LGHDT, YNNKEL (reference sequence). The CDR3 length is 12 residues. In nucleotides, the CDR3 is TGTGCCAGCAGCCTTTGGCACGGCGGCTACACCTTC. It encodes CASSLWHGGYTF.

V gene TRBV7-2 combines with J gene TRBJ2-1, with 9 bases identical to TRBD1. This CDR3 has 15 amino acids. Germline assignment: CDR1 SGHTA and CDR2 FQGNSA. Trimming took 5 bases from V and 4 from J; bases not matched to a gene: 6. CDR3 in DNA: TGTGCCAGCAGCATCCGACAGGGGGAGTACAATGAGCAGTTCTTC. It is translated as CASSIRQGEYNEQFF. The complete variable domain, with remaining parts taken from reference TRBV7-2 and TRBJ2-1, reads GAGVSQSPSNKVTEKGKDVELRCDPISGHTALYWYRQSLGQGLEFLIYFQGNSAPDKSGLPSDRFSAERTGGSVSTLTIQRTQQEDSAVYLCASSIRQGEYNEQFFGPGTRLTVL.

This clonotype turned up a few times. V usage is TRBV11-3 and J usage is TRBJ2-1; D is undetermined. V was pared by 4 bases and J by 8 bases, with 6 bases between. This CDR3 is built from 11 residues. CDR1 is SGHNT and CDR2 is YENEEA in the germline V gene. As DNA, the CDR3 is TGTGCCAGCAGCTCCAGTTATGAGCAGTTCTTC. Protein sequence: CASSSSYEQFF.

This clonotype was counted only a few times. This chain joins TRBV12-3 or TRBV12-4 and TRBJ2-6, with D hard to call. The ends were cut back, 7 bases at V and 2 bases at J, with 6 bases in the middle. This CDR3 spans 13 amino acids. The CDR3 DNA reads as TGTGCCAGCACCAACACTGGGGCCAACGTCCTGACTTTC. It specifies CASTNTGANVLTF.

This chain uses TRBV7-9 with TRBJ2-3; 9 bases map to TRBD1. CDR1 is SEHNR and CDR2 is FQNEAQ in the germline V gene (reference sequence). V lost 5 bases and J lost 3; bases outside the gene matches: 6. CDR3 length equals 15 residues. This chain's CDR3 is CASSTGQGRTDTQYF. The CDR3 DNA is TGTGCCAGCAGCACGGGACAGGGAAGGACAGATACGCAGTATTTT.

This clonotype was recorded a few times. V gene TRBV5-1 combines with J gene TRBJ2-2; possible D gene TRBD1, 6 bases. CDR1 and CDR2 (germline): SGHRS, YFSETQ. The CDR3 extends over 16 amino acids. The V end lost 3 bases, the J end lost 0 bases, and 12 bases lay between the germline ends. CDR3 sequence: CASSYIRDTNTGELFF. CDR3 DNA: TGCGCCAGCAGCTACATCCGGGACACGAACACCGGGGAGCTGTTTTTT.

This clonotype came up a few times. The chain uses TRBV12-3 or TRBV12-4 and TRBJ2-1; tentatively, D is TRBD1 or TRBD2 (5 bases each). This CDR3 is 12 amino acids long. V lost 7 bases and J 9 bases, leaving 13 bases between the germline ends. The CDR3 bases are TGTGCCAGCACCACTGGGGGAACTGAGCAGTTCTTC. Translating it yields CASTTGGTEQFF.

This sequence joins TRBV4-3 and TRBJ2-7; D is perhaps TRBD2 (6 bases). The CDR3 totals 15 residues. Germline loops: CDR1 LGHNA, CDR2 YSLEER. Trimming left V 0 bases short and J 6 bases short, with 15 bases between. Here the CDR3 reads CASSQEFRDSTEQYF. For the CDR3, the DNA is TGCGCCAGCAGCCAAGAGTTCCGGGACTCAACCGAGCAGTACTTC.

This clonotype was seen only a few times. This CDR3 is CSAGPGLAKNIQYF. Written as DNA, the CDR3 is TGCAGTGCCGGACCGGGTCTAGCCAAAAACATTCAGTACTTC. The gene calls are TRBV20-1 and TRBJ2-4; D is undetermined. The CDR3 spans 14 residues. Germline lookup yields CDR1 DFQATT and CDR2 SNEGSKA (reference sequence). V shed 6 bases and J shed 0 bases, with 12 bases lying between them.

This clonotype was seen many times. V and J are TRBV20-1 and TRBJ2-4; no reliable D call. The length of the CDR3 is 13 residues. Germline V gives CDR1 DFQATT, CDR2 SNEGSKA (reference sequence). V was cut by 6 bases and J by 1 base, with 10 bases left in between. The CDR3 reads CSAKFEAKNIQYF. CDR3 sequence (DNA): TGCAGTGCAAAATTCGAGGCCAAAAACATTCAGTACTTC.

The J gene is TRBJ2-1, the V gene TRBV9; D unresolved. The V end lost 2 bases, the J end lost 7 bases, and 10 bases lay between the germline ends. Germline assignment: CDR1 SGDLS and CDR2 YYNGEE. The CDR3 is 13 residues long. CDR3 region: CASSVQRSNEQFF. The CDR3 DNA follows: TGTGCCAGCAGCGTCCAGAGGAGTAATGAGCAGTTCTTC. Looking up the rest from reference TRBV9 and TRBJ2-1 gives the full variable domain: DSGVTQTPKHLITATGQRVTLRCSPRSGDLSVYWYQQSLDQGLQFLIQYYNGEERAKGNILERFSAQQFPDLHSELNLSSLELGDSALYFCASSVQRSNEQFFGPGTRLTVL.

This clonotype was seen more than once but under ten times. The chain recombines TRBV10-3 with TRBJ2-5, with TRBD2 identical over 12 bases. The J segment lost 0 bases and the V segment lost 3 bases, leaving 8 bases of the junction unmatched. Germline V gives CDR1 ENHRY, CDR2 SYGVKD. This CDR3 has 18 residues. In DNA, the CDR3 is TGTGCCATCAGTGAATCGGGGACTAGCGGGTCTTACCAAGAGACCCAGTACTTC. Its protein is CAISESGTSGSYQETQYF.

This clonotype was seen only once. The chain recombines TRBV6-1 with TRBJ2-1; 8 positions agree with TRBD2. The trim removed 6 bases at V and 2 bases at J, leaving 6 bases unmatched. Germline CDR1 is MNHNS and CDR2 is SASEGT. The CDR3 has 15 residues. The CDR3 nucleotides are TGTGCCAGCAGGTCGGAAGCGGGGGCCTACAATGAGCAGTTCTTC. It is translated as CASRSEAGAYNEQFF.

The rearrangement links TRBV7-3 to TRBJ2-1, with TRBD1 matching 8 bases. Germline V gives CDR1 SGHTA, CDR2 FQGTGA. The CDR3 sequence is 15 residues long. J gave up 8 bases and V 5 bases, and 11 bases lay outside the gene matches. The CDR3 DNA sequence: TGTGCCAGCAGCCGTCGAGGACAGGGTCGGGATGAGCAGTTCTTC. This encodes CASSRRGQGRDEQFF.

There are many counts of this clonotype. This chain connects TRBV2 to TRBJ1-5; D is uncertain. The CDR3 extends over 15 amino acids. The V end was cut by 6 bases, the J end by 2 bases, with 14 bases between. CDR1 SNHLY and CDR2 FYNNEI come from the germline V gene. CDR3 nucleotides: TGTGCCAGCAGATATGGCCCGCTAGGCAATCAGCCCCAGCATTTT. Encoded protein: CASRYGPLGNQPQHF.